The 24 T cell receptor beta chains given below trace back to one sample, sequenced in a study of OX40 agonist ivuxolimab in advanced cancers. Measured with immunoSEQ multiplex PCR; TCRdb has only the in-frame clones, and not every one. The sample records about 70,000 clones, around nine tenths being singletons. The sequencing used CD4+ or CD8+ T cells sorted from blood, collected in a trial of the OX40 agonist ivuxolimab. The receptor set was obtained from an adult with an advanced solid tumor such as melanoma, head and neck, liver or kidney cancer.

The chain links TRBV7-2 to TRBJ2-3, with 10 bases fitting TRBD1. Trimming cost V 7 bases and J 6 bases; bases outside gene matches: 7. The CDR3 is 14 residues long. CDR1 is SGHTA and CDR2 is FQGNSA in the germline V gene. This CDR3 reads CASTRQGAGDTQYF. The CDR3 DNA reads TGTGCCAGCACCCGACAGGGGGCGGGTGATACGCAGTATTTT.

This chain uses TRBV7-3 with TRBJ2-3; no clear D. The CDR3 is made up of 13 amino acids. With 5 bases removed from V and 0 bases from J, the gap between germline ends came to 6 bases. Per germline, CDR1 SGHTA and CDR2 FQGTGA. The CDR3 here is CASSPSSTDTQYF. CDR3 sequence (DNA): TGTGCCAGCAGCCCCTCGAGCACAGATACGCAGTATTTT.

This chain connects TRBV6-6 to TRBJ1-5, with D possibly being TRBD1 (6 bases). CDR1 and CDR2 from the germline V gene are MNHNY and SVGAGI (reference sequence). The V end was cut by 6 bases, the J end by 4 bases, with 16 bases between. There are 15 residues in the CDR3. DNA of the CDR3: TGTGCCAGCAGCACGGACAGTTCCGTTAATCAGCCCCAGCATTTT. This codes for CASSTDSSVNQPQHF.

V usage is TRBV9 and J usage is TRBJ2-1; D is ambiguous. Trimming took 1 base from V and 5 from J, leaving 10 bases between them. CDR3 length equals 14 residues. Germline loops: CDR1 SGDLS, CDR2 YYNGEE. The CDR3 DNA sequence: TGTGCCAGCAGCGTAACAAGGACGAACAATGAGCAGTTCTTC. Protein sequence: CASSVTRTNNEQFF.

This sequence joins TRBV18 and TRBJ1-3, with D perhaps TRBD1 (6 bases). Deletions cut 0 bases from V and 3 bases from J, with 9 bases between. CDR1 and CDR2 from the germline V gene are KGHSH and LQKENI. The CDR3 length is 15 residues. The CDR3 DNA follows: TGTGCCAGCTCACCACCGACAGGACGTGGAAACACCATATATTTT. It codes for CASSPPTGRGNTIYF.

V usage is TRBV5-1 and J usage is TRBJ1-5, with unresolved D. CDR3 length: 15 amino acids. V was pared by 4 bases and J by 0 bases, with 11 bases between. The germline CDR1 and CDR2 sequences are SGHRS and YFSETQ. CDR3 DNA sequence: TGCGCCAGCAGCCCCGGCGGGGTTAGCAATCAGCCCCAGCATTTT. Its protein product is CASSPGGVSNQPQHF.

The chain recombines TRBV5-4 with TRBJ2-5; the match to TRBD1 covers 9 bases. V was pared by 0 bases and J by 4 bases, with 7 bases of the junction left unmatched. CDR3 length: 16 residues. Germline V gene lookup returns CDR1 SGHNT and CDR2 YYREEE (reference sequence). The CDR3 region is CASSLGGDRVRETQYF. The CDR3 DNA is TGTGCCAGCAGCTTGGGTGGGGACAGGGTTAGAGAGACCCAGTACTTC.

The rearrangement links TRBV5-8 to TRBJ1-1; D ambiguous. This CDR3 is built from 11 residues. Germline values: CDR1 SGHTS, CDR2 YDEGEE. With 5 bases removed from V and 6 bases from J, the gap between germline ends came to 8 bases. CDR3 bases: TGTGCCAGCAGAGGTAGATCTGAAGCTTTCTTT. Translation: CASRGRSEAFF.

The chain carries TRBV7-9 and TRBJ2-2, with D maybe TRBD1 (5 bases). Trimming took 10 bases from V and 3 from J, leaving 15 bases between them. This CDR3 comprises 14 residues. Germline assignment: CDR1 SEHNR and CDR2 FQNEAQ (reference sequence). CDR3 residues: CATFLQGDTGELFF. The DNA for the CDR3 is TGTGCCACCTTCCTGCAAGGGGACACCGGGGAGCTGTTTTTT.

This chain connects TRBV11-2 to TRBJ2-4; a weak D match, TRBD2 (5 bases). The CDR3 totals 13 residues. V shed 7 bases and J shed 1 base, with 8 bases lying between them. The germline V gene encodes CDR1 SGHAT and CDR2 FQNNGV. The CDR3 coding sequence is TGTGCCAGCACAGGCGGGGCCAAAAACATTCAGTACTTC. This codes for CASTGGAKNIQYF.

The chain uses TRBV27 and TRBJ1-4; unclear D gene. Per the germline V gene, CDR1 is MNHEY and CDR2 is SMNVEV (reference sequence). V was clipped by 4 bases and J by 0 bases, with 15 bases between them. The CDR3 runs to 17 residues. CDR3 in amino acids: CASSSIALVATNEKLFF. DNA for the CDR3: TGTGCCAGCAGTTCCATCGCCCTTGTTGCAACTAATGAAAAACTGTTTTTT.

V and J are TRBV7-3 and TRBJ2-1, with 7 bases that match TRBD2. CDR3 size: 14 residues. Germline CDR1 SGHTA, CDR2 FQGTGA. J gave up 7 bases and V 0 bases, and 3 bases lay outside the gene matches. The CDR3 is CASSLTGTNNEQFF. CDR3 nucleotide sequence: TGTGCCAGCAGCTTAACCGGGACTAATAATGAGCAGTTCTTC. Full variable domain (outside the CDR3, taken from reference TRBV7-3 and TRBJ2-1): GAGVSQTPSNKVTEKGKYVELRCDPISGHTALYWYRQSLGQGPEFLIYFQGTGAADDSGLPNDRFFAVRPEGSVSTLKIQRTERGDSAVYLCASSLTGTNNEQFFGPGTRLTVL.

The chain uses TRBV29-1 and TRBJ1-1; weak D call: TRBD1 (5 bases). The CDR3 consists of 14 residues. In germline, CDR1 is SQVTM, CDR2 ANQGSEA. V was pared by 7 bases and J by 1 base, with 16 bases between. This chain's CDR3 is CSGTRGGTNTEAFF. CDR3 sequence (DNA): TGCAGCGGGACCCGGGGGGGGACGAACACTGAAGCTTTCTTT.

On this clone: Within the sample, other DNA sequences also encode this same CDR3. This chain uses TRBV9 with TRBJ2-3, with D hard to call. The CDR3 covers 12 residues. V was shortened by 0 bases and J by 4 bases, with 3 bases between the two germline ends. Germline-derived CDR1 and CDR2 are SGDLS and YYNGEE. CDR3 protein: CASSVVSDTQYF. CDR3 nucleotides: TGTGCCAGCAGCGTAGTTTCAGATACGCAGTATTTT.

The chain recombines TRBV5-1 with TRBJ2-5, with TRBD2 matching 12 bases. Trimming at V came to 0 bases and at J to 3 bases, leaving 6 bases not matched to a gene. The CDR3 runs to 17 residues. Germline V gives CDR1 SGHRS, CDR2 YFSETQ. For the CDR3, the DNA is TGCGCCAGCAGCTTGGCCCCCCGACTAGCGGGGGAAGAGACCCAGTACTTC. It specifies CASSLAPRLAGEETQYF. Filled out from reference TRBV5-1 and TRBJ2-5, the complete variable domain reads KAGVTQTPRYLIKTRGQQVTLSCSPISGHRSVSWYQQTPGQGLQFLFEYFSETQRNKGNFPGRFSGRQFSNSRSEMNVSTLELGDSALYLCASSLAPRLAGEETQYFGPGTRLLVL.

This chain connects TRBV18 to TRBJ2-1, with a weak D call TRBD2 (5 bases). V dropped 3 bases and J dropped 8 bases, with 14 bases sitting between them. The CDR3 is 14 residues long. Germline CDR1 KGHSH, CDR2 LQKENI. CDR3 coding DNA: TGTGCCAGCTCACCGCAGACCGCCGGGGATGAGCAGTTCTTC. Protein sequence: CASSPQTAGDEQFF. The variable domain in full, with the rest retrieved from reference TRBV18 and TRBJ2-1, is NAGVMQNPRHLVRRRGQEARLRCSPMKGHSHVYWYRQLPEEGLKFMVYLQKENIIDESGMPKERFSAEFPKEGPSILRIQQVVRGDSAAYFCASSPQTAGDEQFFGPGTRLTVL.

This sequence joins TRBV2 and TRBJ1-3, with a possible D match to TRBD1 (6 bases). The germline CDR1 and CDR2 sequences are SNHLY and FYNNEI. The CDR3 runs to 15 residues. V lost 5 bases to trimming and J lost 4 bases, with 15 bases between them. CDR3 coding DNA: TGTGCCAGCAGTTCCCAACAGGGCACCGGAAACACCATATATTTT. This sequence encodes CASSSQQGTGNTIYF.

The V and J genes are TRBV2 and TRBJ1-1; D possibly corresponds to TRBD1 (5 bases). This CDR3 has 13 amino acids. Per germline, CDR1 SNHLY and CDR2 FYNNEI. Trimming took off 4 bases at V and 2 bases at J, with 8 bases between the two ends. The CDR3 is CASSVGTNTEAFF. In DNA form, the CDR3 reads TGTGCCAGCAGTGTAGGGACCAACACTGAAGCTTTCTTT.

The chain is built from TRBV5-5 and TRBJ1-3; TRBD1 might be the D (6 bases). CDR3 length equals 17 residues. CDR1 is SGHKS, CDR2 YYEKEE, per germline (reference sequence). Between the trimmed V and J ends, which lost 2 bases and 0 bases, there was a span of 15 bases. CDR3 sequence (DNA): TGTGCCAGCAGCTTTTTCGGGGGCGTCAGCTCTGGAAACACCATATATTTT. Residues: CASSFFGGVSSGNTIYF.

The gene calls are TRBV13 and TRBJ2-3; D uncertain. Germline V CDR1 and CDR2: PRHDT, FYEKMQ (reference sequence). Trimming shortened V by 4 bases and J by 1 base, and 9 bases separated the two germline ends. This CDR3 spans 14 amino acids. The DNA of the CDR3 is TGTGCCAGCAGCTCTGCTCAGGGCACAGATACGCAGTATTTT. This encodes CASSSAQGTDTQYF.

The chain is built from TRBV4-1 and TRBJ2-7; 13 bases line up with TRBD2. This CDR3 is built from 16 residues. Germline V lookup: CDR1 MGHRA, CDR2 YSYEKL. After removal of 0 bases from V and 3 bases from J, the junction contained 2 bases not matched to a gene. The CDR3 DNA reads as TGCGCCAGCAGCCAAGAGGGACTAGCGGGGCGCTACGAGCAGTACTTC. This translates into CASSQEGLAGRYEQYF.

This chain uses TRBV15 with TRBJ2-5, with unresolved D. Trimming pared 1 base from V and 4 bases from J, leaving 4 bases between. This CDR3 has 12 amino acids. CDR1 LNHNV and CDR2 YYDKDF come from the germline V gene (reference sequence). In nucleotides, the CDR3 is TGTGCCACCAGCAGAGGGTTAGAGACCCAGTACTTC. Its protein product is CATSRGLETQYF.

This rearrangement joins TRBV6-6 to TRBJ2-7, with TRBD2 matching over 8 bases. With V trimmed by 8 bases and J by 3 bases, 6 bases remained unmatched. The CDR3 runs to 13 residues. Germline lookup yields CDR1 MNHNY and CDR2 SVGAGI (reference sequence). In nucleotides, the CDR3 is TGTGCCAGCCGGGAGGGGGGAGTCTACGAGCAGTACTTC. Its protein is CASREGGVYEQYF.

The chain is built from TRBV7-2 and TRBJ2-7; no clear D gene. Trimming left V 5 bases short and J 0 bases short, with 2 bases between. CDR3 length: 11 residues. The germline V gene encodes CDR1 SGHTA and CDR2 FQGNSA. CDR3 residues: CASSPSYEQYF. The DNA of the CDR3 is TGTGCCAGCAGCCCCTCCTACGAGCAGTACTTC.